This T cell receptor (beta chain) was recorded in a study of cytomegalovirus exposure and HLA in healthy donors. Study-wide results and caveats: Previously analyzed data showed that most TCR beta V segments were productive at a frequency of about 90% or about 30%. Cytomegalovirus-associated TCR beta chains were listed, numbering approximately 150.

Vbeta (60) and Jbeta (13) primers were used in the PCR. Only in-frame clones appear in the TCRdb table, and some are missing; sequencing was by immunoSEQ multiplex PCR. The table shows about 95,000 clones, with about four fifths occurring only once. Note on this clone: The antigen remains unidentified.

Germline CDR1 and CDR2: SGHTA and FQGNSA. Between the trimmed V and J ends, which lost 4 bases and 3 bases, there was a span of 12 bases. CDR3 length equals 14 residues. Healthy bone marrow donors made up the cohort. Donors had nominal health at sampling but likely had unrecorded immune exposures. This receptor was obtained from a woman in her seventies in good health and CMV-seropositive. Sample: PBMCs. This chain connects TRBV7-2 to TRBJ2-5, with a weak D call TRBD2 (5 bases). CDR3 DNA: TGTGCCAGCAGCTCAGCGGCAACCAAAGAGACCCAGTACTTC. Amino acids: CASSSAATKETQYF.